These 28 T cell receptor beta chains were sequenced from one sample in a study of cytomegalovirus exposure and HLA in healthy donors. PCR employed 60 Vbeta and 13 Jbeta primers. Clones were sequenced by immunoSEQ multiplex PCR, and TCRdb holds only the in-frame ones, with some missing. The sample lists approximately 150,000 clones, around four fifths occurring once. The specimen sequenced was PBMCs. These receptors were obtained from a woman between 25 and 40 years old in good health and CMV-seropositive.

The chain carries TRBV30 and TRBJ1-6; maybe TRBD1 (6 bases). Trimming took 2 bases from V and 10 from J, leaving 12 bases between them. Germline CDR1 reads GTSNPN; CDR2 reads SVGIG (reference sequence). CDR3 length: 13 amino acids. The CDR3 sequence is CAWSSHRDSPLHF. CDR3 in DNA: TGTGCCTGGAGTTCTCACAGGGACTCACCCCTCCACTTT.

This chain uses TRBV6-5 with TRBJ2-7; a possible D gene is TRBD2 (5 bases). V dropped 5 bases and J dropped 7 bases, with 9 bases sitting between them. From germline, CDR1 is MNHEY and CDR2 SVGAGI. The CDR3 loop spans 11 amino acids. CDR3 nucleotide sequence: TGTGCCAGCAGTGACTGGAGGGAGCAGTACTTC. This codes for CASSDWREQYF.

The rearrangement joins TRBV5-4 to TRBJ2-7; 7 positions agree with TRBD2. Germline values: CDR1 SGHNT, CDR2 YYREEE (reference sequence). The CDR3 contains 14 residues. After removal of 0 bases from V and 6 bases from J, the junction contained 6 bases not matched to a gene. CDR3 coding DNA: TGTGCCAGCAGCTTGGCTTTGGGGGGGGGCGAGCAGTACTTC. It specifies CASSLALGGGEQYF.

This clone was detected only once. The chain combines TRBV4-1 with TRBJ2-7; TRBD2 agrees at 9 bases. V gave up 0 bases and J gave up 1 base; unmatched junction bases: 4. CDR3 length: 16 residues. Germline V gene sequence: CDR1 MGHRA, CDR2 YSYEKL. CDR3 amino acids: CASSQEGREGSYEQYF. The CDR3 DNA reads TGCGCCAGCAGCCAAGAAGGGCGGGAGGGGTCCTACGAGCAGTACTTC.

This clone was seen more than once but under ten times. J is TRBJ2-5 and V is TRBV7-6; 7 bases fit TRBD1. Germline CDR1 reads SGHVS; CDR2 reads FNYEAQ. This CDR3 region has 12 residues. J lost 4 bases, V lost 5 bases, and 1 base had no gene match. The CDR3 reads CASSRQGETQYF. For the CDR3, the DNA is TGTGCCAGCAGCCGACAGGGAGAGACCCAGTACTTC.

The J gene is TRBJ1-1, the V gene TRBV2; TRBD1 agrees at 7 bases. CDR1 and CDR2 from the germline V gene are SNHLY and FYNNEI. The V and J ends lost 1 base and 2 bases, in that order; junction bases with no gene match: 4. The CDR3 extends over 15 amino acids. The CDR3 DNA is TGTGCCAGCAGTGAAGTAACAGGGGAAAACACTGAAGCTTTCTTT. Amino acids: CASSEVTGENTEAFF. Based on the CDR3 plus reference TRBV2 and TRBJ1-1, the full variable domain is EPEVTQTPSHQVTQMGQEVILRCVPISNHLYFYWYRQILGQKVEFLVSFYNNEISEKSEIFDDQFSVERPDGSNFTLKIRSTKLEDSAMYFCASSEVTGENTEAFFGQGTRLTVV.

The chain's CDR3 is CASSLLSWTGVHTEAFF. As DNA, the CDR3 is TGTGCCAGCAGTCTCCTCTCCTGGACAGGGGTTCACACTGAAGCTTTCTTT. The rearrangement joins TRBV28 to TRBJ1-1; 9 positions match TRBD1. From germline, CDR1 is MDHEN and CDR2 SYDVKM. There are 17 residues in the CDR3. The J segment lost 3 bases and the V segment lost 5 bases, leaving 13 bases of the junction unmatched.

This clone has just one count. The rearrangement links TRBV4-2 to TRBJ1-1, with a possible D match to TRBD1 (5 bases). CDR1 is LGHNA, CDR2 YNFKEQ, per germline. CDR3 size: 16 residues. With 0 bases removed from V and 1 base from J, the gap between germline ends came to 12 bases. Here the CDR3 reads CASSQDWAGSNTEAFF. The CDR3 nucleotides are TGTGCCAGCAGCCAAGATTGGGCAGGGTCGAACACTGAAGCTTTCTTT.

The table lists this clone with a few counts. The chain is built from TRBV6-5 and TRBJ2-3; 10 bases map to TRBD2. Trimming at V came to 5 bases and at J to 2 bases, leaving 4 bases not matched to a gene. This CDR3 is 15 amino acids long. Germline loops: CDR1 MNHEY, CDR2 SVGAGI. The CDR3 bases are TGTGCCAGCAGTGGGCTAGCGGGAGCCACAGATACGCAGTATTTT. This sequence encodes CASSGLAGATDTQYF.

This chain links TRBV11-3 with TRBJ1-2; maybe TRBD1 (5 bases). The length of the CDR3 is 14 residues. V lost 6 bases and J lost 1, with 12 bases in between. Looked up from germline, CDR1 is SGHNT and CDR2 is YENEEA. The CDR3 DNA reads as TGTGCCAGCAGTCCGCCGGGACTTAACTATGGCTACACCTTC. Protein product: CASSPPGLNYGYTF.

The J gene is TRBJ2-3, the V gene TRBV19; 12 bases fit TRBD2. Germline V gene lookup returns CDR1 LNHDA and CDR2 SQIVND (reference sequence). The CDR3 spans 16 residues. The trim removed 4 bases at V and 0 bases at J, leaving 2 bases unmatched. The CDR3 DNA is TGTGCCAGTAGTAAGACTAGCGGGGGTAGCACAGATACGCAGTATTTT. The encoded protein is CASSKTSGGSTDTQYF.

The chain joins TRBV5-8 to TRBJ2-1, with TRBD1 identical over 9 bases. Germline CDR1 reads SGHTS; CDR2 reads YDEGEE. V shed 3 bases and J 6 bases; nucleotides not matched to a gene: 10. The CDR3 is made up of 16 amino acids. The CDR3 protein is CASSYNRQGVGNEQFF. CDR3 sequence (DNA): TGTGCCAGCAGCTACAACAGACAGGGGGTTGGCAATGAGCAGTTCTTC.

This clone was counted a single time. This chain connects TRBV18 to TRBJ1-5, with a weak D call TRBD1 (6 bases). V lost 3 bases, J lost 6 bases, and 15 bases lay in between. The CDR3 contains 15 residues. Germline V lookup: CDR1 KGHSH, CDR2 LQKENI. CDR3 residues: CASSPGPEGGQPQHF. CDR3 DNA sequence: TGTGCCAGCTCACCCGGGCCTGAAGGGGGTCAGCCCCAGCATTTT. Together with reference TRBV18 and TRBJ1-5, the CDR3 gives the full variable domain: NAGVMQNPRHLVRRRGQEARLRCSPMKGHSHVYWYRQLPEEGLKFMVYLQKENIIDESGMPKERFSAEFPKEGPSILRIQQVVRGDSAAYFCASSPGPEGGQPQHFGDGTRLSIL.

This chain connects TRBV19 to TRBJ1-1, with 8 positions matching TRBD1. V shed 5 bases, J shed 10 bases, and the junction held 3 bases outside the gene matches. The length of the CDR3 is 11 residues. Germline assignment: CDR1 LNHDA and CDR2 SQIVND (reference sequence). The CDR3 sequence is CASSGGTGAFF. As DNA, the CDR3 is TGTGCCAGTAGTGGCGGGACAGGAGCTTTCTTT.

This clone has a handful of counts. The chain links TRBV5-1 to TRBJ2-1; 10 bases map to TRBD2. CDR3 length: 14 amino acids. In germline, CDR1 is SGHRS, CDR2 YFSETQ. The ends lost 5 bases at V and 7 bases at J; junction bases unmatched: 6. This CDR3 reads CASRSQREGNEQFF. The CDR3 nucleotides are TGCGCCAGCAGATCCCAGCGGGAGGGGAATGAGCAGTTCTTC.

This clone was picked up one time. This chain uses TRBV7-9 with TRBJ2-2; 7 bases agree with TRBD2. This CDR3 is built from 19 residues. V lost 6 bases to trimming and J lost 0 bases; unmatched junction nucleotides: 16. Per the germline V gene, CDR1 is SEHNR and CDR2 is FQNEAQ (reference sequence). CDR3 sequence: CASSPRGSGRIANTGELFF. In DNA, the CDR3 is TGTGCCAGCAGTCCCCGGGGTAGCGGGCGAATCGCGAACACCGGGGAGCTGTTTTTT.

The rearrangement uses TRBV29-1 and TRBJ2-6; possibly TRBD1 for D (5 bases). V lost 3 bases and J lost 1, with 16 bases in between. The CDR3 loop spans 17 amino acids. Germline V gene data show CDR1 as SQVTM and CDR2 as ANQGSEA. The CDR3 loop is CSVEVGASSSGANVLTF. CDR3 nucleotide sequence: TGCAGCGTTGAGGTAGGGGCGTCTTCTTCTGGGGCCAACGTCCTGACTTTC.

This clone appeared a single time. The chain carries TRBV5-1 and TRBJ2-7, with 11 bases matching TRBD2. With V trimmed by 0 bases and J by 0 bases, 2 bases remained unmatched. Per the germline V gene, CDR1 is SGHRS and CDR2 is YFSETQ. The CDR3 is 16 amino acids. CDR3 sequence (DNA): TGCGCCAGCAGCTTGGCTAGCGGGAGGCTCTCCTACGAGCAGTACTTC. It specifies CASSLASGRLSYEQYF.

The gene calls are TRBV19 and TRBJ1-5; D perhaps matches TRBD1 (6 bases). Looked up from germline, CDR1 is LNHDA and CDR2 is SQIVND (reference sequence). Trimming took 6 bases from V and 0 from J, leaving 12 bases between them. This CDR3 contains 15 residues. The CDR3 bases are TGTGCCAGTAGGTTAGGGGGTCATAGCAATCAGCCCCAGCATTTT. Translation gives CASRLGGHSNQPQHF.

This chain connects TRBV5-1 to TRBJ2-1; D might be TRBD2 (6 bases). V lost 4 bases, J lost 3 bases, and 11 bases lay in between. The germline V gene has CDR1 SGHRS and CDR2 YFSETQ. This CDR3 comprises 14 residues. CDR3 sequence: CASSVSGYYNEQFF. The DNA for the CDR3 is TGCGCCAGCAGCGTTAGCGGCTACTACAATGAGCAGTTCTTC.

The rearrangement links TRBV6-1 to TRBJ2-3, with a tentative D call TRBD2 (6 bases). Germline V gene data show CDR1 as MNHNS and CDR2 as SASEGT. Trimming pared 7 bases from V and 3 bases from J, leaving 17 bases between. This CDR3 is built from 15 residues. CDR3 protein: CASTRGRTLTDTQYF. As DNA, the CDR3 is TGTGCCAGCACGCGGGGACGGACCCTGACAGATACGCAGTATTTT.

This chain joins TRBV27 and TRBJ1-6; D perhaps matches TRBD1 (6 bases). This CDR3 is 16 amino acids long. Germline assignment: CDR1 MNHEY and CDR2 SMNVEV (reference sequence). V was pared by 6 bases and J by 8 bases, with 20 bases between. CDR3 bases: TGTGCCAGCAGCGAACAGGGTATTGATATTTATTCACCCCTCCACTTT. Amino acids: CASSEQGIDIYSPLHF.

The chain carries TRBV9 and TRBJ1-1; D might be TRBD1 (6 bases). Germline-derived CDR1 and CDR2 are SGDLS and YYNGEE. The length of the CDR3 is 17 residues. V dropped 0 bases and J dropped 3 bases, with 18 bases sitting between them. CDR3 in amino acids: CASSVGQKDSSDTEAFF. The CDR3 nucleotides are TGTGCCAGCAGCGTAGGTCAGAAGGACAGCTCGGACACTGAAGCTTTCTTT.

The rearrangement joins TRBV30 to TRBJ1-1; a possible D gene is TRBD1 (6 bases). The CDR3 consists of 14 residues. The V gene's germline CDR1 is GTSNPN and CDR2 SVGIG (reference sequence). Trimming removed 8 bases at V and 5 bases at J, with 21 bases between. The CDR3 nucleotides are TGTGCCGCGCCCTACAGGGCCCTCGGGACTGAAGCTTTCTTT. The encoded protein is CAAPYRALGTEAFF.

In this sample, this clone turned up once. The chain couples TRBV10-3 to TRBJ1-1; 7 bases align to TRBD1. V lost 10 bases to trimming and J lost 5 bases; unmatched junction nucleotides: 4. The CDR3 extends over 11 amino acids. Per the germline V gene, CDR1 is ENHRY and CDR2 is SYGVKD. The CDR3 is CATTQGTEAFF. The CDR3 DNA reads as TGTGCCACGACACAGGGGACTGAAGCTTTCTTT.

CDR3 nucleotides: TGTGCCAGCAGTGAACAAGGGCTAGCGGGAGTCCACGAGCAGTACTTC. Translation gives CASSEQGLAGVHEQYF. This chain uses TRBV2 with TRBJ2-7; TRBD2 matches 10 bases. The CDR3 consists of 16 residues. CDR1 SNHLY and CDR2 FYNNEI come from the germline V gene. V was clipped by 2 bases and J by 5 bases; unmatched bases: 9.

Here the CDR3 reads CASSEQDSRSEQYF. The CDR3 DNA follows: TGTGCCAGCAGTGAACAGGACTCGCGGAGCGAGCAGTACTTC. J is TRBJ2-7 and V is TRBV6-1; a possible D gene is TRBD2 (5 bases). This CDR3 is built from 14 residues. V was pared by 2 bases and J by 6 bases, with 14 bases between. CDR1 is MNHNS, CDR2 SASEGT, per germline.

CDR3 in amino acids: CASSHPGTAYEQYF. CDR3 sequence (DNA): TGTGCCAGCAGCCACCCTGGGACAGCCTACGAGCAGTACTTC. The chain is built from TRBV5-4 and TRBJ2-7, with 7 bases lining up with TRBD1. Germline-derived CDR1 and CDR2 are SGHNT and YYREEE (reference sequence). This CDR3 has 14 residues. The J segment lost 2 bases and the V segment lost 4 bases, leaving 6 bases of the junction unmatched.